This T cell receptor beta chain emerged from a study of human T cells and chemical hapten exposure. About the study: Largely, small differences in pooled library volume made per-sample TCR yields vary.

This clonotype was counted at least ten times. Its antigen is not identified. Time point: patch test 1, 2 weeks after DPC sensitization. Treatment in this sample: therapeutic diphenylcyclopropenone sensitization with weekly scalp DPC. In every case, blood was obtained before the patch test was applied. Germline CDR1 DFQATT, CDR2 SNEGSKA (reference sequence). Deletions cut 6 bases from V and 9 bases from J, with 20 bases between. The CDR3 sequence is 13 residues long. Study-level results: Controls formed significantly fewer large CDR3 similarity clusters than expanded TCRs did.

TCRdb re-called the RACE reads with MiXCR, one entry per CDR3 protein. The sample yields some 350,000 distinct CDR3 sequences, around 7% seen once. The chain couples TRBV20-1 to TRBJ1-1, with a weak D call TRBD1 (5 bases). This TCR derives from a woman aged 18-29 years with alopecia areata. Some clones in this sample may be carry-over from other donors' samples. Material: whole blood, obtained in connection with sensitization to the hapten diphenylcyclopropenone (DPC). The CDR3 region is CSAHPVGGDKAFF. The CDR3 nucleotides are TGCAGTGCCCACCCCGTCGGGGGAGATAAAGCTTTCTTT.